These 16 T cell receptor beta chains originate from one sample sequenced in a study of OX40 agonist ivuxolimab in advanced cancers. The data were produced by immunoSEQ multiplex PCR, yet TCRdb's version contains in-frame clones alone and is incomplete. The top ten clones hold around 1.8% of a sample with tens of thousands of clones, 91% of them seen once. The material sequenced was CD4+ or CD8+ T cells sorted from blood, taken in a trial of the OX40 agonist ivuxolimab. These TCRs come from an adult with an advanced solid tumor such as melanoma, head and neck, liver or kidney cancer.

The chain combines TRBV2 with TRBJ1-2; 7 nucleotides line up with TRBD1. The CDR3 consists of 12 residues. CDR1 is SNHLY and CDR2 is FYNNEI in the germline V gene. After removal of 4 bases from V and 7 bases from J, the junction contained 3 bases not matched to a gene. CDR3: CASSGQGGGYTF. The CDR3 nucleotides read TGTGCCAGCAGTGGACAGGGTGGTGGCTACACCTTC.

The rearrangement links TRBV7-2 to TRBJ2-4; 9 bases are shared with TRBD2. Germline assignment: CDR1 SGHTA and CDR2 FQGNSA. CDR3 length: 16 residues. V lost 3 bases, J lost 8 bases, and 11 bases stayed unmatched. CDR3 protein: CASSFSLSGGTDIQYF. Here the CDR3 DNA reads TGTGCCAGCAGCTTTAGCCTTAGCGGGGGTACGGACATTCAGTACTTC.

V and J are TRBV28 and TRBJ2-7; 9 positions agree with TRBD2. The CDR3 covers 18 residues. The V gene's germline CDR1 is MDHEN and CDR2 SYDVKM. V shed 1 base and J 1 base; nucleotides not matched to a gene: 11. The CDR3 spells CASSLLVGGAGGSYEQYF. The DNA of the CDR3 is TGTGCCAGCAGTTTATTAGTGGGCGGAGCGGGAGGATCCTACGAGCAGTACTTC.

The chain has TRBV19 and TRBJ2-7; 7 bases match TRBD1. CDR3 length: 13 amino acids. After removal of 5 bases from V and 4 bases from J, the junction contained 5 bases not matched to a gene. Germline lookup yields CDR1 LNHDA and CDR2 SQIVND (reference sequence). The CDR3 DNA reads TGTGCCAGTAGTCCTGACAGGGAGTACGAGCAGTACTTC. The encoded protein is CASSPDREYEQYF. Full variable domain (outside the CDR3, taken from reference TRBV19 and TRBJ2-7): DGGITQSPKYLFRKEGQNVTLSCEQNLNHDAMYWYRQDPGQGLRLIYYSQIVNDFQKGDIAEGYSVSREKKESFPLTVTSAQKNPTAFYLCASSPDREYEQYFGPGTRLTVT.

J is TRBJ2-5 and V is TRBV2; D gene ambiguous. The length of the CDR3 is 16 residues. The ends were cut back, 3 bases at V and 2 bases at J, with 16 bases in the middle. The germline CDR1 and CDR2 sequences are SNHLY and FYNNEI. Written as DNA, the CDR3 is TGTGCCAGCAGTGAGCCTGACTGGTTTAGGCAAGAGACCCAGTACTTC. The encoded protein is CASSEPDWFRQETQYF.

The chain's CDR3 is CSASPNYGYTF. In nucleotides, the CDR3 is TGCAGTGCTAGCCCAAACTATGGCTACACCTTC. This chain links TRBV20-1 with TRBJ1-2, with no clear D. With 3 bases removed from V and 2 bases from J, the gap between germline ends came to 4 bases. CDR1 and CDR2 from the germline V gene are DFQATT and SNEGSKA (reference sequence). The CDR3 spans 11 residues.

V and J are TRBV19 and TRBJ1-5; 8 nucleotides agree with TRBD1. Germline V lookup: CDR1 LNHDA, CDR2 SQIVND (reference sequence). CDR3 length: 14 amino acids. J was trimmed by 4 bases and V by 7 bases; bases with no gene match: 6. CDR3 region: CASTITGGNQPQHF. The CDR3 bases are TGTGCCAGTACCATAACAGGGGGGAATCAGCCCCAGCATTTT.

V is TRBV5-4 and J is TRBJ2-2; TRBD1 matches at 11 bases. Germline CDR1 SGHNT, CDR2 YYREEE (reference sequence). This CDR3 has 15 residues. The trim removed 2 bases at V and 7 bases at J, leaving 4 bases unmatched. This CDR3 reads CASSFGQGANGELFF. CDR3 sequence (DNA): TGTGCCAGCAGCTTCGGACAGGGGGCGAACGGGGAGCTGTTTTTT.

J is TRBJ1-1 and V is TRBV6-5; D unresolved. The CDR3 runs 11 residues. Germline CDR1 is MNHEY and CDR2 is SVGAGI. The V end was cut by 6 bases, the J end by 6 bases, with 8 bases between. The CDR3 coding sequence is TGTGCCAGCAGAAGCATCTCTGAAGCTTTCTTT. Amino acids: CASRSISEAFF.

The chain joins TRBV28 to TRBJ1-1; D is uncertain. The V end lost 1 base, the J end lost 5 bases, and 14 bases lay between the germline ends. Germline loops: CDR1 MDHEN, CDR2 SYDVKM. CDR3 size: 15 residues. Here the CDR3 reads CASSLSLPGRTEAFF. CDR3 sequence (DNA): TGTGCCAGCAGTTTATCCCTACCGGGGAGGACTGAAGCTTTCTTT.

The chain has TRBV2 and TRBJ1-5; no definite D call. Germline V gene data show CDR1 as SNHLY and CDR2 as FYNNEI. With 6 bases removed from V and 0 bases from J, the gap between germline ends came to 21 bases. The CDR3 consists of 18 residues. The CDR3 loop is CASRSLDRGAYSNQPQHF. The CDR3 nucleotides read TGTGCCAGCAGGTCGCTGGATCGAGGAGCGTATAGCAATCAGCCCCAGCATTTT. Using reference TRBV2 and TRBJ1-5 for the parts outside the CDR3, the full variable domain is EPEVTQTPSHQVTQMGQEVILRCVPISNHLYFYWYRQILGQKVEFLVSFYNNEISEKSEIFDDQFSVERPDGSNFTLKIRSTKLEDSAMYFCASRSLDRGAYSNQPQHFGDGTRLSIL.

The CDR3 protein is CASSRDRGTYGYTF. The CDR3 DNA is TGTGCCAGCAGTCGAGACAGGGGTACCTATGGCTACACCTTC. This sequence joins TRBV28 and TRBJ1-2; 8 bases are a match to TRBD1. The CDR3 consists of 14 residues. V dropped 5 bases and J dropped 4; count of bases not matched to a gene: 6. Per germline, CDR1 MDHEN and CDR2 SYDVKM.

The rearrangement links TRBV7-2 to TRBJ1-4; 9 positions agree with TRBD1. Losses at the gene ends were 1 base for V and 8 bases for J; bases not matched to a gene: 5. This CDR3 spans 15 amino acids. Germline CDR1 is SGHTA and CDR2 is FQGNSA. The CDR3 coding sequence is TGTGCCAGCAGCTTAGGGGGACAGGGCGCCGAAAAACTGTTTTTT. It specifies CASSLGGQGAEKLFF.

This rearrangement joins TRBV6-1 to TRBJ1-2; 7 nucleotides align to TRBD1. Germline V CDR1 and CDR2: MNHNS, SASEGT. This CDR3 is 15 amino acids long. V shed 6 bases, J shed 6 bases, and the junction held 13 bases outside the gene matches. The CDR3 is CASRQIPGQRDGYTF. For the CDR3, the DNA is TGTGCCAGCAGGCAAATTCCGGGACAGAGGGATGGCTACACCTTC.

The chain couples TRBV6-1 to TRBJ2-1; 7 bases are shared with TRBD2. The CDR3 has 15 residues. Trimming cost V 1 base and J 7 bases; bases outside gene matches: 7. Germline V lookup: CDR1 MNHNS, CDR2 SASEGT. The CDR3 is CASSEGVGGMNEQFF. The CDR3 nucleotides read TGTGCCAGCAGTGAAGGAGTGGGAGGGATGAATGAGCAGTTCTTC.

V is TRBV13 and J is TRBJ2-3, with 9 bases lining up with TRBD1. Germline V lookup: CDR1 PRHDT, CDR2 FYEKMQ (reference sequence). The J segment lost 6 bases and the V segment lost 2 bases, leaving 6 bases of the junction unmatched. This CDR3 comprises 15 residues. The CDR3 nucleotides are TGTGCCAGCAGCTTACCGGGACAGGGACCCGATACGCAGTATTTT. Protein sequence: CASSLPGQGPDTQYF.